The following is a T cell receptor beta chain sequence with its context. Antigen: not known. The study amplified TCR beta CDR3 regions using RNA transcripts. HTBI-primed first-round RT-PCR preceded second-round multiplex PCR. One entry per CDR3 protein, called by TCRdb with MiXCR from the multiplex PCR reads. The top ten hold more than 9.5% of the sample, which has roughly 1.1 million distinct CDR3 sequences, less than 45% seen once. Other autoimmune diseases, uncontrolled infections, pregnancy or lactation led to the exclusion of patients. This sample is drawn from a study of Graves' ophthalmopathy and Graves' hyperthyroidism. Turning to the study itself: Stable hyperthyroidism denotes an absence of ophthalmopathy throughout 18 months of follow-up. Regarding the study as a whole: Sensitivity reached approximately 71% and specificity around 76% when the model predicted ophthalmopathy progression. Blood shared most expanded thyroid clonotypes above 0.001 frequency.

Material: peripheral blood or thyroid tissue (not recorded which). The receptor comes from an adult man with Graves' hyperthyroidism.

The CDR3 loop is CASSPQTRVGLSQYF. CDR3 sequence (DNA): TGTGCCAGCAGTCCACAGACAAGGGTCGGTTTGTCCCAGTACTTC. This chain links TRBV7-2 with TRBJ2-5; D gene uncertain. The V gene lost 6 bases and the J gene lost 9 bases, with 23 bases spanning the gap. Germline V gene lookup returns CDR1 SGHTA and CDR2 FQGNSA. The CDR3 is made up of 15 amino acids.